The 14 T cell receptor beta chains below come from one sample, sequenced in a study of vaccination and CD4 T cells after COVID-19. Their antigen targets remain unknown. Sequenced with the Oncomine TCR Beta short-read assay was DNA taken from cultured CD4+ T cells. A single record per CDR3 protein comes from TCRdb applying MiXCR to the PCR reads. The table has approximately 10,000 distinct CDR3 sequences, 76% seen once. The treatment denotes: roughly ten-day PBMC culture with coronavirus spike peptide pools or control peptides (ViraFEST assay). Sequenced sample: CD4+ T cells from blood, cultured in vitro. All receptors derive from a human donor who had recovered from COVID-19.

J is TRBJ1-5 and V is TRBV6-1; D is possibly TRBD1 (6 bases). The ends were cut back, 5 bases at V and 4 bases at J, with 9 bases in the middle. From germline, CDR1 is MNHNS and CDR2 SASEGT. The CDR3 totals 13 residues. The CDR3 coding sequence is TGTGCCAGCAGTCGGGACATTAATCAGCCCCAGCATTTT. It yields the protein CASSRDINQPQHF.

J is TRBJ1-2 and V is TRBV7-2; D perhaps matches TRBD1 (6 bases). The V gene lost 2 bases and the J gene lost 4 bases, with 14 bases spanning the gap. This CDR3 spans 15 amino acids. Germline values: CDR1 SGHTA, CDR2 FQGNSA. This CDR3 reads CASSLRGPPSYGYTF. The CDR3 DNA reads as TGTGCCAGCAGCTTACGGGGGCCGCCCTCCTATGGCTACACCTTC. The entire variable domain, with the rest obtained from reference TRBV7-2 and TRBJ1-2, is as follows: GAGVSQSPSNKVTEKGKDVELRCDPISGHTALYWYRQSLGQGLEFLIYFQGNSAPDKSGLPSDRFSAERTGGSVSTLTIQRTQQEDSAVYLCASSLRGPPSYGYTFGSGTRLTVV.

This chain uses TRBV6-1 with TRBJ1-2; D might be TRBD1 (5 bases). CDR3 length equals 14 residues. Deletions cut 5 bases from V and 7 bases from J, with 17 bases between. Looked up from germline, CDR1 is MNHNS and CDR2 is SASEGT. The CDR3 DNA sequence: TGTGCCAGCAGTCAGCAGGGAAGTGGTGGTGGCTACACCTTC. Amino acid sequence: CASSQQGSGGGYTF.

The CDR3 sequence: CSARVAAGSDTQYF. The CDR3 region has the DNA TGCAGTGCTAGAGTTGCCGCGGGCTCAGATACGCAGTATTTT. V is TRBV20-1 and J is TRBJ2-3; D is possibly TRBD2 (5 bases). This CDR3 spans 14 amino acids. Trimming shortened V by 1 base and J by 4 bases, and 12 bases separated the two germline ends. CDR1 is DFQATT and CDR2 is SNEGSKA in the germline V gene (reference sequence).

This clonotype has just a few counts. V is TRBV3-1 and J is TRBJ1-5, with 11 positions matching TRBD1. CDR3 length: 19 amino acids. The J segment lost 5 bases and the V segment lost 2 bases, leaving 14 bases of the junction unmatched. Germline V CDR1 and CDR2: LGHDT, YNNKEL (reference sequence). CDR3 sequence (DNA): TGTGCCAGCAGCCAACAAGCGGCCGGGACAGGGGGGAGGCATCAGCCCCAGCATTTT. Protein: CASSQQAAGTGGRHQPQHF.

This CDR3 reads CASSSGTAKLEAFF. The CDR3 bases are TGTGCCAGCAGCTCTGGGACAGCGAAACTTGAAGCTTTCTTT. The gene calls are TRBV6-1 and TRBJ1-1; TRBD1 aligns across 7 bases. After removal of 6 bases from V and 7 bases from J, the junction contained 11 bases not matched to a gene. The CDR3 consists of 14 residues. Germline CDR1 reads MNHNS; CDR2 reads SASEGT.

This clonotype was seen more than once but under ten times. The chain links TRBV6-1 to TRBJ2-7; 7 bases map to TRBD2. V was clipped by 6 bases and J by 11 bases; unmatched bases: 10. Germline assignment: CDR1 MNHNS and CDR2 SASEGT. The CDR3 covers 12 residues. CDR3 DNA sequence: TGTGCCAGCAGCCGCGGGGGACTTTCGGAGTACTTC. It yields the protein CASSRGGLSEYF.

The rearrangement joins TRBV20-1 to TRBJ2-5; D is uncertain. The CDR3 is 12 residues long. V was cut by 3 bases and J by 2 bases, with 7 bases left in between. Germline lookup yields CDR1 DFQATT and CDR2 SNEGSKA (reference sequence). The CDR3 sequence: CSASSGQETQYF. The DNA of the CDR3 is TGCAGTGCTAGTAGTGGGCAAGAGACCCAGTACTTC.

The sample holds one count of this clonotype. V is TRBV6-5 and J is TRBJ2-3; TRBD2 aligns across 10 bases. The CDR3 contains 14 residues. V lost 2 bases, J lost 4 bases, and 0 bases stayed unmatched. Germline V gene lookup returns CDR1 MNHEY and CDR2 SVGAGI. The CDR3 nucleotides are TGTGCCAGCAGTTACACTAGCGGGGCAGATACGCAGTATTTT. It is translated as CASSYTSGADTQYF.

This chain uses TRBV18 with TRBJ2-2; maybe TRBD1 (6 bases). With 3 bases removed from V and 3 bases from J, the gap between germline ends came to 14 bases. Germline V lookup: CDR1 KGHSH, CDR2 LQKENI. The CDR3 is 16 amino acids. The CDR3 DNA is TGTGCCAGCTCACCTCTTCCGGGACACTACACCGGGGAGCTGTTTTTT. Its translation is CASSPLPGHYTGELFF.

The V call is TRBV24-1, the J call TRBJ1-5, with a weak D call TRBD1 (5 bases). The V end lost 1 base, the J end lost 0 bases, and 9 bases lay between the germline ends. The CDR3 runs 16 residues. Germline V gives CDR1 KGHDR, CDR2 SFDVKD. CDR3 bases: TGTGCCACCAGTGATTTAGAAGGGGATAGCAATCAGCCCCAGCATTTT. It specifies CATSDLEGDSNQPQHF.

The genes are TRBV20-1 and TRBJ1-5; D gene uncertain. Trimming pared 1 base from V and 7 bases from J, leaving 11 bases between. The CDR3 loop spans 13 amino acids. Germline CDR1 reads DFQATT; CDR2 reads SNEGSKA (reference sequence). This CDR3 is CSARGAAEQPQHF. In DNA form, the CDR3 reads TGCAGTGCTAGAGGAGCCGCTGAGCAGCCCCAGCATTTT.

The chain joins TRBV4-1 to TRBJ2-5, with 9 bases that match TRBD1. Unmatched junction bases numbered 11, after V lost 1 base and J lost 5 bases. This CDR3 is 17 amino acids long. Germline assignment: CDR1 MGHRA and CDR2 YSYEKL. The CDR3: CASSQGTGGDRDETQYF. DNA of the CDR3: TGCGCCAGCAGCCAAGGTACAGGAGGGGACAGGGACGAGACCCAGTACTTC.

Sample share makes this clonotype medium-sized. V gene TRBV6-5 combines with J gene TRBJ1-5; 9 bases are shared with TRBD1. CDR1 is MNHEY and CDR2 is SVGAGI in the germline V gene. V was pared by 2 bases and J by 3 bases, with 2 bases of the junction left unmatched. The CDR3 runs to 15 residues. The CDR3 DNA follows: TGTGCCAGCAGTTACGGGACAGGGAACAATCAGCCCCAGCATTTT. It specifies CASSYGTGNNQPQHF.